The clone carrying this T cell receptor (beta chain) was detected many times. The antigen remains undetermined. This sample is drawn from a study of T cells in Graves' hyperthyroidism and ophthalmopathy. The study, taken as a whole, reports: Within blood appeared most thyroid clonotypes that had expanded above 0.001.

Germline CDR1 DFQATT, CDR2 SNEGSKA (reference sequence). This CDR3 region has 11 residues. Deletions cut 3 bases from V and 4 bases from J, with 7 bases between. On the basis of clinical symptoms, serum thyroxine and TRAb, thyroid ultrasound and orbital computed tomography, diagnoses were made. Fresh peripheral blood, approximately 9.6 ml, yielded the PBMCs. TCR beta CDR3 region amplification was performed from RNA transcripts. HTBI primers were the set used in a first-round RT-PCR of the TCR CDR3. MiXCR, applied by TCRdb to the multiplex PCR reads, yields one record per CDR3 protein. The sample consists of more than 250,000 distinct CDR3 sequences, around 15% of them appearing once.

Input material: blood. The gene calls are TRBV20-1 and TRBJ2-7, with D perhaps TRBD1 (5 bases). The clonotype was recovered from a woman in her fifties or sixties with Graves' hyperthyroidism that later progressed to Graves' ophthalmopathy. CDR3 in amino acids: CSARRQYEQYF. As DNA, the CDR3 is TGCAGTGCTAGGCGACAGTACGAGCAGTACTTC.